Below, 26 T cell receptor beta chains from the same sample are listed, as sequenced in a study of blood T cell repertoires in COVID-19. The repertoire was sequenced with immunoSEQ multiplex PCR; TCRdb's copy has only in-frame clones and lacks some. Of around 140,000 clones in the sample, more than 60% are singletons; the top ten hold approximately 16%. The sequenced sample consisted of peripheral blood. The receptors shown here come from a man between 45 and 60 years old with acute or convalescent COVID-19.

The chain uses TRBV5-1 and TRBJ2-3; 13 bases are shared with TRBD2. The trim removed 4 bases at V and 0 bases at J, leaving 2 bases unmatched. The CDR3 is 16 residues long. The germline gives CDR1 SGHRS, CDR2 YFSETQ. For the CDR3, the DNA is TGCGCCAGCAGCCCACTAGCGGGGGGGAGCACAGATACGCAGTATTTT. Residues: CASSPLAGGSTDTQYF.

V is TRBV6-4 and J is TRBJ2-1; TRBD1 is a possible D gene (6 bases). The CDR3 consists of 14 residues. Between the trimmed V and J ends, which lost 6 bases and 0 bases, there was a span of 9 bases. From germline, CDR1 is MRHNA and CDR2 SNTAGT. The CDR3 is CASSTGSSYNEQFF. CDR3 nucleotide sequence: TGTGCCAGCAGCACAGGGAGCTCCTACAATGAGCAGTTCTTC.

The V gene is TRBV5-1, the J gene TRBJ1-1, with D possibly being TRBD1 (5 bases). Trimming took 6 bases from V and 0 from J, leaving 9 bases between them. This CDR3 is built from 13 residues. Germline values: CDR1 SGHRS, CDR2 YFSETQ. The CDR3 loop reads CASKRQMNTEAFF. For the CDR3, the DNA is TGCGCCAGCAAGAGACAGATGAACACTGAAGCTTTCTTT.

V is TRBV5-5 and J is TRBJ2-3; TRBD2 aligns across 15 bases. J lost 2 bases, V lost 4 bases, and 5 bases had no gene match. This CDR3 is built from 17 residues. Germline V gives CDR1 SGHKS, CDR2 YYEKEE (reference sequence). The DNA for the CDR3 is TGTGCCAGCAGCCTTGGACTAGCGGGGGGGCTCACAGATACGCAGTATTTT. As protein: CASSLGLAGGLTDTQYF.

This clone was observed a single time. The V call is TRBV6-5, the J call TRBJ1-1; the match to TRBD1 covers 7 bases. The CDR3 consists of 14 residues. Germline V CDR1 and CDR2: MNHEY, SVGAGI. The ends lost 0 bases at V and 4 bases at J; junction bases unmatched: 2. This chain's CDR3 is CASSYSRTGTEAFF. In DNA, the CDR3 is TGTGCCAGCAGTTACTCGCGGACAGGCACTGAAGCTTTCTTT.

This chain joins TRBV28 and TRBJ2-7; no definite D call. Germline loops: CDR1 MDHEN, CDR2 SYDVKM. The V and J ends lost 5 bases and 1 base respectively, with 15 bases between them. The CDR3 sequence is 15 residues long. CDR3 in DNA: TGTGCCAGCAGTGAAACTCTAACGGTGTCCTACGAGCAGTACTTC. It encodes CASSETLTVSYEQYF.

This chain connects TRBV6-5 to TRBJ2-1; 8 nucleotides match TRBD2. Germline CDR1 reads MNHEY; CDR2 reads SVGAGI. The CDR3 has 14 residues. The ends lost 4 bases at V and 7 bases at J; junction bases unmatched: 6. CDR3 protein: CASSFVAGLNEQFF. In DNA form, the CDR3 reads TGTGCCAGCAGTTTCGTAGCGGGGTTGAATGAGCAGTTCTTC.

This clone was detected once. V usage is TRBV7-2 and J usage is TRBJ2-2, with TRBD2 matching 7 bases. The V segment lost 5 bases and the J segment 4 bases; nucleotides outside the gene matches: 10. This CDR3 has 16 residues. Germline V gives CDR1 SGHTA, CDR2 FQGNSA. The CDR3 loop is CASSLWPSGLTGELFF. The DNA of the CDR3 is TGTGCCAGCAGCCTTTGGCCTAGCGGCCTCACCGGGGAGCTGTTTTTT.

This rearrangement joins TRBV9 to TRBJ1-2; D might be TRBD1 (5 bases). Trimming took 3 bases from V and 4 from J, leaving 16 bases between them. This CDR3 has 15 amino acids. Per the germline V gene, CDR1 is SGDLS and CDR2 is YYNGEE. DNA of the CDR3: TGTGCCAGCAGCGGACAAGGGGAACCGTCCTATGGCTACACCTTC. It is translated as CASSGQGEPSYGYTF.

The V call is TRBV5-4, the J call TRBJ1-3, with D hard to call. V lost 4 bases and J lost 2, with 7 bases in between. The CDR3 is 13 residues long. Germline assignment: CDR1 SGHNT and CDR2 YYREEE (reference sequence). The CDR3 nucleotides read TGTGCCAGCAGCCCTCAGGCTGGAAACACCATATATTTT. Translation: CASSPQAGNTIYF.

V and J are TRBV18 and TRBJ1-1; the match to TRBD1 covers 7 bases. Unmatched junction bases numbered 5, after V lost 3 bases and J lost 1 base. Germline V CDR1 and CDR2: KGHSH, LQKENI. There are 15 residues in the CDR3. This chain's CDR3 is CASSPAGTENTEAFF. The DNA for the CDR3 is TGTGCCAGCTCACCGGCCGGGACAGAGAACACTGAAGCTTTCTTT.

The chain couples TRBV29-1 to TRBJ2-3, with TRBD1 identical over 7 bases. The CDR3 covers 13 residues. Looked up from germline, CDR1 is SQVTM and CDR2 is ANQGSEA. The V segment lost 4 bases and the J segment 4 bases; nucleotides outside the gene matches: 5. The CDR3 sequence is CSVGAGGADTQYF. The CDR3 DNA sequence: TGCAGCGTTGGGGCAGGGGGTGCAGATACGCAGTATTTT.

This chain's CDR3 is CASSLASEGGSEQFF. The CDR3 DNA follows: TGTGCCAGCAGCTTAGCGTCCGAAGGGGGAAGTGAGCAGTTCTTC. V and J are TRBV7-8 and TRBJ2-1; tentative D call: TRBD1 (6 bases). CDR1 and CDR2 from the germline V gene are SGHVS and FQNEAQ. The CDR3 is 15 residues long. Trimming pared 0 bases from V and 9 bases from J, leaving 15 bases between.

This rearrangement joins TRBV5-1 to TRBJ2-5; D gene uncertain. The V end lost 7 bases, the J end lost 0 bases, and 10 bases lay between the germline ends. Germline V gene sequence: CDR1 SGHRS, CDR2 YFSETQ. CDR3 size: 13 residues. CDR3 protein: CASQDPYQETQYF. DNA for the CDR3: TGCGCCAGCCAGGATCCCTACCAAGAGACCCAGTACTTC. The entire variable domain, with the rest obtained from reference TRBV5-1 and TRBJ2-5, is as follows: KAGVTQTPRYLIKTRGQQVTLSCSPISGHRSVSWYQQTPGQGLQFLFEYFSETQRNKGNFPGRFSGRQFSNSRSEMNVSTLELGDSALYLCASQDPYQETQYFGPGTRLLVL.

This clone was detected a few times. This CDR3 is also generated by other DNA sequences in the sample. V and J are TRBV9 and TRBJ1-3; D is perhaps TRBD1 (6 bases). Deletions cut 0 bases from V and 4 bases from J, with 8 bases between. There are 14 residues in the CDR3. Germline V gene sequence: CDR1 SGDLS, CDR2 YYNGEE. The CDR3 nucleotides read TGTGCCAGCAGCGTAGGAGGGACAGGAAACACCATATATTTT. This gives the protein CASSVGGTGNTIYF.

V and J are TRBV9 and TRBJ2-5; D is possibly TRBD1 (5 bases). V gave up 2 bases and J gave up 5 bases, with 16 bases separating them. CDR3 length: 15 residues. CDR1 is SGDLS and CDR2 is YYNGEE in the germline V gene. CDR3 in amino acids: CASSVGNLKGETQYF. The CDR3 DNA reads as TGTGCCAGCAGCGTTGGAAACCTTAAGGGGGAGACCCAGTACTTC.

CDR3 sequence (DNA): TGCAGCGTTGTGGACAGGGCGGTAGTGGAGACCCAGTACTTC. Translating it yields CSVVDRAVVETQYF. V is TRBV29-1 and J is TRBJ2-5; 8 bases match TRBD1. The CDR3 has 14 residues. With V trimmed by 4 bases and J by 5 bases, 9 bases remained unmatched. CDR1 and CDR2 from the germline V gene are SQVTM and ANQGSEA.

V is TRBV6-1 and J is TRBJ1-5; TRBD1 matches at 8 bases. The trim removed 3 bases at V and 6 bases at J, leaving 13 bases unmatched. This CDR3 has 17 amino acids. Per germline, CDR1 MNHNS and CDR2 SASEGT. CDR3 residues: CASSEGMPRGLVQPQHF. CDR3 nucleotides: TGTGCCAGCAGTGAGGGAATGCCCAGGGGGCTAGTTCAGCCCCAGCATTTT.

CDR3 DNA sequence: TGTGCCAGCAGCCAAGATGGGAGCGGGGTCGAGCAGTACTTC. Translated, it gives CASSQDGSGVEQYF. The chain has TRBV3-1 (or the pseudogene TRBV3-2) and TRBJ2-7; 7 positions agree with TRBD2. The CDR3 runs 14 residues. Germline loops: CDR1 LGHDT, CDR2 YNNKEL (reference sequence). V gave up 0 bases and J gave up 6 bases; unmatched junction bases: 5.

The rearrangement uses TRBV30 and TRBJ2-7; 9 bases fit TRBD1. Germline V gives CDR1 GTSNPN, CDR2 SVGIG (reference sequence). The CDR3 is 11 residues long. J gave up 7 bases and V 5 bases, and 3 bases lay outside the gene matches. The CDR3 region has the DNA TGTGCCTGGGGGACAGGGAATGAGCAGTACGTC. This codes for CAWGTGNEQYV.

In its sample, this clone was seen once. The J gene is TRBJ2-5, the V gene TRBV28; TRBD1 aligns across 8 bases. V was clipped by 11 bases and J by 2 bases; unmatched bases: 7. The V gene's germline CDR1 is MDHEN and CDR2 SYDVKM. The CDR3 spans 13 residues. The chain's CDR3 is CAWNRGSQETQYF. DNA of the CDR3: TGTGCCTGGAACAGGGGGTCACAAGAGACCCAGTACTTC.

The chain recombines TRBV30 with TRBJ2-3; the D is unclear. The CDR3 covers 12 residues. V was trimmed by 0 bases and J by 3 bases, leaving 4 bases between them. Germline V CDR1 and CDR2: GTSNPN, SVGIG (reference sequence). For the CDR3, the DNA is TGTGCCTGGAGTGTGGCAACAGATACGCAGTATTTT. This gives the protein CAWSVATDTQYF.

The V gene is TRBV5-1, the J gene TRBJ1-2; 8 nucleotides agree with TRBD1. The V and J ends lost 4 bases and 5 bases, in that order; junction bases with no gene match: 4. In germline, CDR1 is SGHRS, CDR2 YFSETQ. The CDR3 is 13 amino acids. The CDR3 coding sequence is TGCGCCAGCAGCAAGGACAGGGAGTATGGCTACACCTTC. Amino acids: CASSKDREYGYTF. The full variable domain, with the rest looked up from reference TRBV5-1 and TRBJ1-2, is KAGVTQTPRYLIKTRGQQVTLSCSPISGHRSVSWYQQTPGQGLQFLFEYFSETQRNKGNFPGRFSGRQFSNSRSEMNVSTLELGDSALYLCASSKDREYGYTFGSGTRLTVV.

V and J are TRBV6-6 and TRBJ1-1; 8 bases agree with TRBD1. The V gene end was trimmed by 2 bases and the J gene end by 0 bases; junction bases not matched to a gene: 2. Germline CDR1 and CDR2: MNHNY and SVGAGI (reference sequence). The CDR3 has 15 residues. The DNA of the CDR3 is TGTGCCAGCAGTTACCAGACAGGGGTGAACACTGAAGCTTTCTTT. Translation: CASSYQTGVNTEAFF.

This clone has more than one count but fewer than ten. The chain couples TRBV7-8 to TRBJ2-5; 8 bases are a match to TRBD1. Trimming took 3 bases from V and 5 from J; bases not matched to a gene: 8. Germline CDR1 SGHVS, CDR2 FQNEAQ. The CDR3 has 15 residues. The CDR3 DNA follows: TGTGCCAGCAGCTTCGACAGGGGAGCGGAGGAGACCCAGTACTTC. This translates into CASSFDRGAEETQYF.

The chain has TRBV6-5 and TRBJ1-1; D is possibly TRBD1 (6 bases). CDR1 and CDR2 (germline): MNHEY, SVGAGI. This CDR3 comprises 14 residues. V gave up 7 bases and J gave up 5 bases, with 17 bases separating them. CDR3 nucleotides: TGTGCCAGCACCGGGGCCAGGGGATATACTGAAGCTTTCTTT. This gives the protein CASTGARGYTEAFF.